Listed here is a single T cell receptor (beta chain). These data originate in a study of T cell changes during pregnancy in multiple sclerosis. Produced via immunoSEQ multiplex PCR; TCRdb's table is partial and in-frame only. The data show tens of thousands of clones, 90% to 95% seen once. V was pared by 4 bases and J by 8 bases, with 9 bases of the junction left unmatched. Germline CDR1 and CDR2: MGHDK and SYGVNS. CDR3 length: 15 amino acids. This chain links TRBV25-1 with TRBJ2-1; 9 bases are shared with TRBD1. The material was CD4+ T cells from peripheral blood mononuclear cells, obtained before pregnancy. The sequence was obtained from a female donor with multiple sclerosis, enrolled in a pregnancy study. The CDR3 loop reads CASSVRDRVGDEQFF. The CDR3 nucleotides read TGTGCCAGCAGTGTTCGGGACAGGGTCGGCGATGAGCAGTTCTTC.